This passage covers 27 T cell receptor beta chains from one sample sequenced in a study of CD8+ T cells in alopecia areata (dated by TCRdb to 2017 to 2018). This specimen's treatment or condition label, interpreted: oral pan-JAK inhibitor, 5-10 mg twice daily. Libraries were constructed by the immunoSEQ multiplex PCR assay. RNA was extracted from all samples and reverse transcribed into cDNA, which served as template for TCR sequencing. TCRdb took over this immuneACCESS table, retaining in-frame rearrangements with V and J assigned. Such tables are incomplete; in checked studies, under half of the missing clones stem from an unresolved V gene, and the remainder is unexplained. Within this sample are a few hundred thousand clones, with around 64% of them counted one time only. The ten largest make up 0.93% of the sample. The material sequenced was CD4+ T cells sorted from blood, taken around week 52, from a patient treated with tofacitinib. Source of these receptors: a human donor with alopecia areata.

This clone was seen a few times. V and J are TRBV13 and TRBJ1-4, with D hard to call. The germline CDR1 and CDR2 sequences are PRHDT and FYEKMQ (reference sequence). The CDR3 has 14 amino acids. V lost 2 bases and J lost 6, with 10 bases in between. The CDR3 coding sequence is TGTGCCAGCAGCTTACGGGTAGCGGATGAAAAACTGTTTTTT. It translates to CASSLRVADEKLFF.

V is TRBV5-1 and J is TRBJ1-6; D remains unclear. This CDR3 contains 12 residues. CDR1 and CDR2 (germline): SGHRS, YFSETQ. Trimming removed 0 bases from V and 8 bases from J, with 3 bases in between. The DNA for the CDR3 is TGCGCCAGCAGCTTGGATCATTCACCCCTCCACTTT. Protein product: CASSLDHSPLHF.

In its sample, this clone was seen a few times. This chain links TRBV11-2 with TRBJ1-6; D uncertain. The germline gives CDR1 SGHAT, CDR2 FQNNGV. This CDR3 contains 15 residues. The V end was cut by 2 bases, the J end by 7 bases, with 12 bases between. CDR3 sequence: CASSLMLLANSPLHF. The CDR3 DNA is TGTGCCAGCAGCTTAATGCTGTTGGCGAATTCACCCCTCCACTTT.

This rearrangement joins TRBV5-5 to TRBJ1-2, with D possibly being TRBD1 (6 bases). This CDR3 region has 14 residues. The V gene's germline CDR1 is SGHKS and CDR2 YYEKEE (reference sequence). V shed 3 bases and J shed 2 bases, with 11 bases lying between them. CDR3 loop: CASSSGQINYGYTF. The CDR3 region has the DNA TGTGCCAGCAGCTCCGGACAGATAAACTATGGCTACACCTTC.

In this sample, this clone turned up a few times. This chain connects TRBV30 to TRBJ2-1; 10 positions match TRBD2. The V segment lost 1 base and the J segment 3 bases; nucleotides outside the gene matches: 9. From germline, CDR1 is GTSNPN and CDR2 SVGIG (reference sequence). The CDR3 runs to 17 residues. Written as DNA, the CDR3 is TGTGCCTGGAGTGGGGTAGCGGGGGGATCCATCTACAATGAGCAGTTCTTC. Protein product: CAWSGVAGGSIYNEQFF.

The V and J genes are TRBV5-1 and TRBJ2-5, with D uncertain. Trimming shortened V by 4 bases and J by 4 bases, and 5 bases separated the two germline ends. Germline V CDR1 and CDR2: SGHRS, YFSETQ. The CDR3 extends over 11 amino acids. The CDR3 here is CASSPGETQYF. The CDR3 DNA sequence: TGCGCCAGCAGCCCCGGAGAGACCCAGTACTTC.

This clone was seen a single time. DNA of the CDR3: TGTGCCAGCAGCGTAGAGCAGGCGGTAGGCGAGCAGTACTTC. This translates into CASSVEQAVGEQYF. The chain joins TRBV9 to TRBJ2-7; D unresolved. Trimming took 0 bases from V and 6 from J, leaving 13 bases between them. CDR1 and CDR2 (germline): SGDLS, YYNGEE. The CDR3 sequence is 14 residues long.

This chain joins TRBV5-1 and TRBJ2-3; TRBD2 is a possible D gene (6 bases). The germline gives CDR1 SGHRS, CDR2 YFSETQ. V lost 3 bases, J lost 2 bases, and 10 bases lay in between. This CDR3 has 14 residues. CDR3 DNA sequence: TGCGCCAGCAGCTCCCCGGGAGCCACAGATACGCAGTATTTT. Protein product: CASSSPGATDTQYF.

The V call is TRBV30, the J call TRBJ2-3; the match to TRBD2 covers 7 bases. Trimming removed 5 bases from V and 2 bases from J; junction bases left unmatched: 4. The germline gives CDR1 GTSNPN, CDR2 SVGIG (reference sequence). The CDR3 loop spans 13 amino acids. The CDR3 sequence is CAWERDYTDTQYF. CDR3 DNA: TGTGCCTGGGAGCGGGACTACACAGATACGCAGTATTTT.

CDR3 loop: CASRSPGTGPNEQYF. The CDR3 bases are TGTGCCAGCAGGTCCCCAGGGACAGGACCCAACGAGCAGTACTTC. The chain has TRBV7-9 and TRBJ2-7; TRBD1 agrees at 8 bases. Germline V gives CDR1 SEHNR, CDR2 FQNEAQ (reference sequence). The CDR3 is made up of 15 amino acids. V gave up 6 bases and J gave up 5 bases; unmatched junction bases: 12.

CDR3: CASSPSGLAGGYEQFF. In DNA, the CDR3 is TGCGCCAGCAGCCCATCGGGACTAGCGGGGGGCTATGAGCAGTTCTTC. V and J are TRBV4-3 and TRBJ2-1, with 15 positions matching TRBD2. CDR3 length: 16 amino acids. Germline V gives CDR1 LGHNA, CDR2 YSLEER. V lost 4 bases to trimming and J lost 8 bases; unmatched junction nucleotides: 6.

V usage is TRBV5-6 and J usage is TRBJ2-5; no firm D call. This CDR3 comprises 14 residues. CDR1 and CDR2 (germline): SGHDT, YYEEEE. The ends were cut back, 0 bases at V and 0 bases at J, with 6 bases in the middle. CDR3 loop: CASSLDRNQETQYF. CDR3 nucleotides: TGTGCCAGCAGCTTGGACAGAAACCAAGAGACCCAGTACTTC.

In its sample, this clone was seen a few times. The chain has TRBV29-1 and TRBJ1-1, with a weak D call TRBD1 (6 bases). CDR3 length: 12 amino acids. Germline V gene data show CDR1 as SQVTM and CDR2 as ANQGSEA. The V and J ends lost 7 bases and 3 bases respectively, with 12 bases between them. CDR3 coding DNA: TGCAGCGCAGGAGACAGGTACACTGAAGCTTTCTTT. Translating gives CSAGDRYTEAFF.

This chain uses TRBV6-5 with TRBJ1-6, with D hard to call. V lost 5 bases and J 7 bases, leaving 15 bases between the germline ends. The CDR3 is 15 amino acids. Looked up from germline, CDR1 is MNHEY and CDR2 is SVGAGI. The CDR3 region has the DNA TGTGCCAGCAGTCTCAAGGAGGGAAGGAATTCACCCCTCCACTTT. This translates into CASSLKEGRNSPLHF.

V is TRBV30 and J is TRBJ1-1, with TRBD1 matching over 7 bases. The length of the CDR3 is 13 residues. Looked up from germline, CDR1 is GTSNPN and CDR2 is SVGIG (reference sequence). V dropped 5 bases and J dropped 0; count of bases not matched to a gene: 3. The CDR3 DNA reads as TGTGCCTGGCAGGGACAGTTGAACACTGAAGCTTTCTTT. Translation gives CAWQGQLNTEAFF.

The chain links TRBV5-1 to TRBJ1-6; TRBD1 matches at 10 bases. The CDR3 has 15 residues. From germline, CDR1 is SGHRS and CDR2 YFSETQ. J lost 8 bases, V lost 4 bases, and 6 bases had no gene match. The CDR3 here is CASSDPGTGDSPLHF. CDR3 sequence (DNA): TGCGCCAGCAGCGATCCCGGGACAGGGGATTCACCCCTCCACTTT.

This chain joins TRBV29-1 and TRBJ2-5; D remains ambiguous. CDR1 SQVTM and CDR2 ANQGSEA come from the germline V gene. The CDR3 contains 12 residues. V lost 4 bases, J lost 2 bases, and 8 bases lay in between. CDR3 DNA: TGCAGCGTTGGAGCAGTACAAGAGACCCAGTACTTC. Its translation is CSVGAVQETQYF.

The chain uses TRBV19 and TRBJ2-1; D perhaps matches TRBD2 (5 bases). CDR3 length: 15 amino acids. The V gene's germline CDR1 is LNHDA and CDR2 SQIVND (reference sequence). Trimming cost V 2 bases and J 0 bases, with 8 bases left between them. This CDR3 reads CASSIRRGSYNEQFF. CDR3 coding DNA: TGTGCCAGTAGTATAAGACGGGGCTCCTACAATGAGCAGTTCTTC.

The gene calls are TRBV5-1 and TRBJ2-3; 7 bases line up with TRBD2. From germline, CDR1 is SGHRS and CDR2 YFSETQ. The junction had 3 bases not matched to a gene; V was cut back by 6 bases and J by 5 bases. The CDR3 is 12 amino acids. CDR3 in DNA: TGCGCCAGCATGGCTAGCGGAGATACGCAGTATTTT. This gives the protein CASMASGDTQYF. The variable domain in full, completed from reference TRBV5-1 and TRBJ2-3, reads KAGVTQTPRYLIKTRGQQVTLSCSPISGHRSVSWYQQTPGQGLQFLFEYFSETQRNKGNFPGRFSGRQFSNSRSEMNVSTLELGDSALYLCASMASGDTQYFGPGTRLTVL.

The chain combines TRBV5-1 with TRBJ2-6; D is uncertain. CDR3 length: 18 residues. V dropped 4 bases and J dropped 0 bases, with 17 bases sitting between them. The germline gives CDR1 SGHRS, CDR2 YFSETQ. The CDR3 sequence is CASSPPLDVTSGANVLTF. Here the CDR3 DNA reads TGCGCCAGCAGCCCCCCATTAGACGTAACCTCTGGGGCCAACGTCCTGACTTTC. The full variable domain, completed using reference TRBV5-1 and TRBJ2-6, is KAGVTQTPRYLIKTRGQQVTLSCSPISGHRSVSWYQQTPGQGLQFLFEYFSETQRNKGNFPGRFSGRQFSNSRSEMNVSTLELGDSALYLCASSPPLDVTSGANVLTFGAGSRLTVL.

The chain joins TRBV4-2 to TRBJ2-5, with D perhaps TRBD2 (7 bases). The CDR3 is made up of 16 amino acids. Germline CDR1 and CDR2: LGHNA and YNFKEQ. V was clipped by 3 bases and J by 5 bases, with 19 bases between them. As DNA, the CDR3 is TGTGCCAGCAGCCACACCAATACCAGGGGAGGGGAGACCCAGTACTTC. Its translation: CASSHTNTRGGETQYF.

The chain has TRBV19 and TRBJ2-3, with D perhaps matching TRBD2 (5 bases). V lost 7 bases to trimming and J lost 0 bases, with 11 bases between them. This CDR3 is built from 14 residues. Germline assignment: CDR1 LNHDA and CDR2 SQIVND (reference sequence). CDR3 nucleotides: TGTGCCAGTACCCCAGCGGCTAGCACAGATACGCAGTATTTT. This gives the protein CASTPAASTDTQYF.

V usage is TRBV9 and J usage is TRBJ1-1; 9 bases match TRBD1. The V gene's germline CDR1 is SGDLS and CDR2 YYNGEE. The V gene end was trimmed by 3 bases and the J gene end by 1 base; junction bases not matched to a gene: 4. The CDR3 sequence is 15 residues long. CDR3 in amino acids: CASSGRGQGNTEAFF. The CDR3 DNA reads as TGTGCCAGCAGCGGGAGGGGACAGGGGAACACTGAAGCTTTCTTT.

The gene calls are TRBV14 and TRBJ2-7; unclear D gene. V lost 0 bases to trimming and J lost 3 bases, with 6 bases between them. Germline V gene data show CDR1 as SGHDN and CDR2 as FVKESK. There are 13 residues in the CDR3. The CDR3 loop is CASSQDWGYEQYF. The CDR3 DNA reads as TGTGCCAGCAGCCAAGATTGGGGCTACGAGCAGTACTTC.

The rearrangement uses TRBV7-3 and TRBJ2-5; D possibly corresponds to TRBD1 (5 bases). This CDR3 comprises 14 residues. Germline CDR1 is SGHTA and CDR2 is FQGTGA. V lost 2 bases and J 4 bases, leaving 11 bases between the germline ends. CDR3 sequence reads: CASSLSGMGETQYF. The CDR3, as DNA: TGTGCCAGCAGCTTATCAGGGATGGGAGAGACCCAGTACTTC.

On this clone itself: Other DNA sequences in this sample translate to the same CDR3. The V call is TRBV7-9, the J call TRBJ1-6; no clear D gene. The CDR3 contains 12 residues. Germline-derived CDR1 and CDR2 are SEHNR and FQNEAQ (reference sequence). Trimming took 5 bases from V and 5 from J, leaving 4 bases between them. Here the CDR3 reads CASSLNNSPLHF. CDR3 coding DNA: TGTGCCAGCAGCCTAAATAATTCACCCCTCCACTTT.

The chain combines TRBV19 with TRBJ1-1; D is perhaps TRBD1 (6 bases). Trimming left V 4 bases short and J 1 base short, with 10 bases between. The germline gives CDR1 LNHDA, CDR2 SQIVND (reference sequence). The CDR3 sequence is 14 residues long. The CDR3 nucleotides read TGTGCCAGTAGTACGGGACACCAGAACACTGAAGCTTTCTTT. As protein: CASSTGHQNTEAFF.